The source of this T cell receptor beta chain is a study of blood T cell repertoires in COVID-19. Whole-study context: The origin of the acute and convalescent COVID-19 samples was the United States, Italy and Spain. PBMCs, B-cell-depleted T cells, or T cells provided the cDNA or gDNA that made up the material.

CDR1 is SNHLY and CDR2 is FYNNEI in the germline V gene. The CDR3 spans 15 residues. J was trimmed by 4 bases and V by 5 bases; bases with no gene match: 6. In the study's own analysis: For nucleated cells, counts were estimated from reference gene primer amplification. Produced via immunoSEQ multiplex PCR; TCRdb's table is partial and in-frame only. V, J and clone size were drawn from that table, and D and trimming were deduced from the DNA. The sample consists of 200,000 to 250,000 clones, 70% to 90% of them appearing once. Sequencing input: peripheral blood. This TCR was recovered from a man between 18 and 29 years old with active or convalescent COVID-19. The V and J genes are TRBV2 and TRBJ2-2; 8 nucleotides agree with TRBD1. CDR3 loop: CASSRTGKGTGELFF. In DNA, the CDR3 is TGTGCCAGCAGTAGGACAGGGAAAGGCACCGGGGAGCTGTTTTTT.